These 24 T cell receptor beta chains share one sample of origin, sequenced in a study of blood T cell repertoires in COVID-19. Sequencing used immunoSEQ multiplex PCR; TCRdb keeps in-frame clones, though not all of them. The sample comprises more than 95,000 clones, approximately 89% of which are singletons, and approximately 17% rests with the top ten. The source material was peripheral blood. Receptors were obtained from a woman at least 80 years old in a cohort sampled during active COVID-19.

CDR3 region: CASSLVGGGDREQFF. In DNA, the CDR3 is TGTGCCAGCAGCTTAGTGGGAGGCGGGGACCGAGAGCAGTTCTTC. The chain is built from TRBV7-9 and TRBJ2-1; D is perhaps TRBD2 (6 bases). V dropped 1 base and J dropped 10 bases, with 17 bases sitting between them. Germline CDR1 reads SEHNR; CDR2 reads FQNEAQ (reference sequence). The CDR3 totals 15 residues. The full variable domain, in which reference TRBV7-9 and TRBJ2-1 provide the parts outside the CDR3, is DTGVSQNPRHKITKRGQNVTFRCDPISEHNRLYWYRQTLGQGPEFLTYFQNEAQLEKSRLLSDRFSAERPKGSFSTLEIQRTEQGDSAMYLCASSLVGGGDREQFFGPGTRLTVL.

The V and J genes are TRBV19 and TRBJ1-3; TRBD1 matches at 12 bases. V trimming: 6 bases; J trimming: 4 bases; junction bases outside the gene matches: 7. Germline V gene lookup returns CDR1 LNHDA and CDR2 SQIVND (reference sequence). This CDR3 spans 16 amino acids. This CDR3 is CASSPRDRGRGNTIYF. The CDR3 DNA reads TGTGCCAGTAGCCCACGGGACAGGGGGCGAGGAAACACCATATATTTT.

The chain recombines TRBV6-6 with TRBJ2-2, with 11 bases matching TRBD2. This CDR3 is 16 amino acids long. Germline values: CDR1 MNHNY, CDR2 SVGAGI (reference sequence). With 5 bases clipped from V and 5 bases from J, the junction kept 7 bases outside the gene matches. In nucleotides, the CDR3 is TGTGCCAGCAGTCAAACTAGCGGGAGAAATACCGGGGAGCTGTTTTTT. This encodes CASSQTSGRNTGELFF.

This clone turned up a few times. The V gene is TRBV18, the J gene TRBJ2-1, with TRBD2 matching over 8 bases. This CDR3 spans 15 amino acids. Germline loops: CDR1 KGHSH, CDR2 LQKENI. J lost 7 bases, V lost 4 bases, and 9 bases had no gene match. The CDR3: CASSHPVLAVNEQFF. DNA of the CDR3: TGTGCCAGCTCACACCCGGTACTAGCGGTTAATGAGCAGTTCTTC.

This sequence joins TRBV28 and TRBJ2-3, with D perhaps matching TRBD1 (6 bases). This CDR3 contains 14 residues. The germline V gene encodes CDR1 MDHEN and CDR2 SYDVKM. Trimming took off 7 bases at V and 3 bases at J, with 14 bases between the two ends. CDR3 nucleotides: TGTGCCAGCAATCCAGGGGCAATGACAGATACGCAGTATTTT. The encoded protein is CASNPGAMTDTQYF. Combining the CDR3 with reference TRBV28 and TRBJ2-3 gives the whole variable domain DVKVTQSSRYLVKRTGEKVFLECVQDMDHENMFWYRQDPGLGLRLIYFSYDVKMKEKGDIPEGYSVSREKKERFSLILESASTNQTSMYLCASNPGAMTDTQYFGPGTRLTVL.

This clone turned up a few times. The rearrangement uses TRBV5-1 and TRBJ1-6; possibly TRBD1 for D (5 bases). This CDR3 is 14 amino acids long. Per germline, CDR1 SGHRS and CDR2 YFSETQ. Between the trimmed V and J ends, which lost 0 bases and 4 bases, there was a span of 5 bases. CDR3 region: CASSLGQYNSPLHF. CDR3 sequence (DNA): TGCGCCAGCAGCTTGGGACAGTATAATTCACCCCTCCACTTT.

The chain carries TRBV23-1 and TRBJ2-1, with 7 bases lining up with TRBD2. TRBV23-1 is known as an ORF, though its function is uncertain. Trimming at V came to 6 bases and at J to 6 bases, leaving 17 bases not matched to a gene. The CDR3 loop spans 17 amino acids. The CDR3 nucleotides are TGCGCCAGCAGCAGGGAGGGGTCGGGGACTAAAGTCAATGAGCAGTTCTTC. The encoded protein is CASSREGSGTKVNEQFF.

V usage is TRBV5-5 and J usage is TRBJ2-7, with D perhaps matching TRBD2 (5 bases). V dropped 0 bases and J dropped 3 bases, with 19 bases sitting between them. The germline V gene encodes CDR1 SGHKS and CDR2 YYEKEE (reference sequence). The CDR3 is 17 amino acids. The CDR3 nucleotides are TGTGCCAGCAGCTTGGCAGCGGAGACTTCTAAGCACTACGAGCAGTACTTC. Encoded protein: CASSLAAETSKHYEQYF.

V gene TRBV7-9 combines with J gene TRBJ2-5; weak D call: TRBD1 (6 bases). V lost 5 bases, J lost 0 bases, and 10 bases lay in between. Per the germline V gene, CDR1 is SEHNR and CDR2 is FQNEAQ (reference sequence). The CDR3 runs 14 residues. The CDR3: CASSIGQYQETQYF. DNA for the CDR3: TGTGCCAGCAGCATAGGACAGTACCAAGAGACCCAGTACTTC. Filled out from reference TRBV7-9 and TRBJ2-5, the complete variable domain reads DTGVSQNPRHKITKRGQNVTFRCDPISEHNRLYWYRQTLGQGPEFLTYFQNEAQLEKSRLLSDRFSAERPKGSFSTLEIQRTEQGDSAMYLCASSIGQYQETQYFGPGTRLLVL.

The CDR3 region has the DNA TGTGCCAGCAGCCTTGGTGGGCTTAGTTTTTGGAACACCGGGGAGCTGTTTTTT. Its translation: CASSLGGLSFWNTGELFF. V and J are TRBV5-5 and TRBJ2-2; D not resolved. This CDR3 spans 18 amino acids. Per germline, CDR1 SGHKS and CDR2 YYEKEE (reference sequence). Between the trimmed V and J ends, which lost 4 bases and 1 base, there was a span of 20 bases.

The rearrangement links TRBV5-1 to TRBJ1-2; 7 bases are a match to TRBD1. CDR3 length: 15 residues. V lost 0 bases and J lost 0; bases outside the gene matches: 2. In germline, CDR1 is SGHRS, CDR2 YFSETQ. The CDR3 bases are TGCGCCAGCAGCTTGGATACAGGGGCTAACTATGGCTACACCTTC. As protein: CASSLDTGANYGYTF. Full variable domain (rest looked up from reference TRBV5-1 and TRBJ1-2): KAGVTQTPRYLIKTRGQQVTLSCSPISGHRSVSWYQQTPGQGLQFLFEYFSETQRNKGNFPGRFSGRQFSNSRSEMNVSTLELGDSALYLCASSLDTGANYGYTFGSGTRLTVV.

The rearrangement uses TRBV28 and TRBJ1-3; tentatively, D is TRBD1 (6 bases). In germline, CDR1 is MDHEN, CDR2 SYDVKM. Trimming stripped 6 bases from V and 4 bases from J, with 16 bases between. There are 15 residues in the CDR3. CDR3 loop: CASSSTGSAGNTIYF. In DNA, the CDR3 is TGTGCCAGCAGCTCAACAGGGTCGGCGGGAAACACCATATATTTT.

This chain joins TRBV9 and TRBJ1-1; D may be TRBD1 (6 bases). The CDR3 has 14 amino acids. V lost 0 bases, J lost 8 bases, and 14 bases lay in between. Per the germline V gene, CDR1 is SGDLS and CDR2 is YYNGEE. The CDR3 DNA reads TGTGCCAGCAGCGTAGCCCCAGGGGATAGGGAAGCTTTCTTT. As protein: CASSVAPGDREAFF.

The rearrangement links TRBV7-3 to TRBJ2-3, with 10 bases fitting TRBD2. The CDR3 length is 17 residues. V shed 2 bases, J shed 1 base, and the junction held 6 bases outside the gene matches. Germline V gene lookup returns CDR1 SGHTA and CDR2 FQGTGA. CDR3 in DNA: TGTGCCAGCAGCTTAGACTTCCTAGCGGGGGGCACAGATACGCAGTATTTT. Amino acid sequence: CASSLDFLAGGTDTQYF.

The sample holds a few counts of this clone. The rearrangement links TRBV6-5 to TRBJ1-1; weak D call: TRBD1 (5 bases). CDR1 and CDR2 from the germline V gene are MNHEY and SVGAGI. The CDR3 contains 13 residues. V dropped 4 bases and J dropped 4 bases, with 10 bases sitting between them. The CDR3 DNA sequence: TGTGCCAGCAGTTCCCCTCAGGGCACTGAAGCTTTCTTT. Translating gives CASSSPQGTEAFF.

The chain is built from TRBV3-1 (or the pseudogene TRBV3-2) and TRBJ2-3, with D uncertain. V lost 1 base to trimming and J lost 2 bases, with 7 bases between them. The CDR3 contains 14 residues. CDR1 and CDR2 (germline): LGHDT, YNNKEL (reference sequence). CDR3 sequence: CASSQGLDTDTQYF. The CDR3 nucleotides read TGTGCCAGCAGCCAAGGGCTAGACACAGATACGCAGTATTTT.

This clone showed up just once. The chain combines TRBV27 with TRBJ1-6; the D gene is possibly TRBD1 (6 bases). The CDR3 has 16 residues. V lost 4 bases and J 8 bases, leaving 18 bases between the germline ends. The germline V gene has CDR1 MNHEY and CDR2 SMNVEV (reference sequence). The CDR3 nucleotides read TGTGCCAGCAGTTCCCAGGGGCCTGCCGTGTATTCACCCCTCCACTTT. It is translated as CASSSQGPAVYSPLHF.

As concerns this clone: The junction and the germline gene differ at one end; a read error may be behind it. Other DNA sequences in this sample translate to the same CDR3. This sequence joins TRBV7-2 and TRBJ1-2, with TRBD1 matching over 10 bases. CDR1 SGHTA and CDR2 FQGNSA come from the germline V gene. The CDR3 is 13 residues long. In nucleotides, the CDR3 is TGTGCCAGCAGCTACGGACAGGGGGAGACTTACGCCTTC. It yields the protein CASSYGQGETYAF. The entire variable domain, with the rest obtained from reference TRBV7-2 and TRBJ1-2, is as follows: GAGVSQSPSNKVTEKGKDVELRCDPISGHTALYWYRQSLGQGLEFLIYFQGNSAPDKSGLPSDRFSAERTGGSVSTLTIQRTQQEDSAVYLCASSYGQGETYAFGSGTRLTVV.

This clone was seen only once. V usage is TRBV28 and J usage is TRBJ2-1, with TRBD2 identical over 12 bases. The CDR3 totals 18 residues. Losses at the gene ends were 5 bases for V and 6 bases for J; bases not matched to a gene: 14. In germline, CDR1 is MDHEN, CDR2 SYDVKM. CDR3 protein: CASSEPYLLAGGINEQFF. CDR3 nucleotide sequence: TGTGCCAGCAGTGAGCCGTACCTACTAGCGGGAGGCATCAATGAGCAGTTCTTC. Looking up the rest from reference TRBV28 and TRBJ2-1 gives the full variable domain: DVKVTQSSRYLVKRTGEKVFLECVQDMDHENMFWYRQDPGLGLRLIYFSYDVKMKEKGDIPEGYSVSREKKERFSLILESASTNQTSMYLCASSEPYLLAGGINEQFFGPGTRLTVL.

The gene calls are TRBV14 and TRBJ1-3; 7 positions agree with TRBD1. V was clipped by 6 bases and J by 5 bases; unmatched bases: 7. CDR1 is SGHDN, CDR2 FVKESK, per germline. The length of the CDR3 is 14 residues. The CDR3 spells CASRPTDRRNTIYF. CDR3 sequence (DNA): TGTGCCAGCAGGCCAACGGACAGGAGAAACACCATATATTTT. Variable domain in full (rest from reference TRBV14 and TRBJ1-3): EAGVTQFPSHSVIEKGQTVTLRCDPISGHDNLYWYRRVMGKEIKFLLHFVKESKQDESGMPNNRFLAERTGGTYSTLKVQPAELEDSGVYFCASRPTDRRNTIYFGEGSWLTVV.

This chain joins TRBV29-1 and TRBJ1-4; D is ambiguous. V dropped 0 bases and J dropped 0 bases, with 5 bases sitting between them. This CDR3 has 14 amino acids. The germline V gene encodes CDR1 SQVTM and CDR2 ANQGSEA. The CDR3 here is CSVEDPATNEKLFF. Here the CDR3 DNA reads TGCAGCGTTGAAGATCCCGCAACTAATGAAAAACTGTTTTTT. The full variable domain, in which reference TRBV29-1 and TRBJ1-4 provide the parts outside the CDR3, is SAVISQKPSRDICQRGTSLTIQCQVDSQVTMMFWYRQQPGQSLTLIATANQGSEATYESGFVIDKFPISRPNLTFSTLTVSNMSPEDSSIYLCSVEDPATNEKLFFGSGTQLSVL.

This clone came up once. The V gene is TRBV30, the J gene TRBJ1-2, with D perhaps TRBD1 (5 bases). This CDR3 contains 14 residues. Germline CDR1 GTSNPN, CDR2 SVGIG (reference sequence). V lost 2 bases to trimming and J lost 7 bases, with 17 bases between them. The CDR3 sequence: CAWSPAARVGGYTF. CDR3 nucleotides: TGTGCCTGGAGTCCCGCGGCCAGGGTGGGTGGCTACACCTTC.

The V gene is TRBV30, the J gene TRBJ1-2; no firm D call. There are 13 residues in the CDR3. The germline V gene has CDR1 GTSNPN and CDR2 SVGIG (reference sequence). V gave up 0 bases and J gave up 2 bases, with 7 bases separating them. CDR3 sequence: CAWSVLQNYGYTF. The CDR3, as DNA: TGTGCCTGGAGTGTTTTACAGAACTATGGCTACACCTTC.

The chain uses TRBV7-2 and TRBJ2-1; TRBD2 is a possible D gene (6 bases). This CDR3 has 14 residues. With 5 bases removed from V and 8 bases from J, the gap between germline ends came to 16 bases. Looked up from germline, CDR1 is SGHTA and CDR2 is FQGNSA. The CDR3 is CASSLSGQQDEQFF. CDR3 bases: TGTGCCAGCAGCCTAAGCGGGCAACAGGATGAGCAGTTCTTC. The full variable domain, in which reference TRBV7-2 and TRBJ2-1 provide the parts outside the CDR3, is GAGVSQSPSNKVTEKGKDVELRCDPISGHTALYWYRQSLGQGLEFLIYFQGNSAPDKSGLPSDRFSAERTGGSVSTLTIQRTQQEDSAVYLCASSLSGQQDEQFFGPGTRLTVL.